This T cell receptor beta chain appears in the sequencing data of a study of blood T cell repertoires in COVID-19. TCRdb's table, derived via immunoSEQ multiplex PCR, lists solely in-frame clones and lacks some. The data contain about 170,000 clones, around 86% of them singletons. Germline V gene data show CDR1 as MNHNS and CDR2 as SASEGT. Trimming removed 0 bases from V and 0 bases from J, with 3 bases in between. This CDR3 spans 14 amino acids. This TCR derives from a man between 65 and 79 years old with acute or convalescent COVID-19. The sample was peripheral blood. The V gene is TRBV6-1, the J gene TRBJ1-5; D gene ambiguous. The CDR3 DNA follows: TGTGCCAGCAGTGAAGCGGCTAGCAATCAGCCCCAGCATTTT. Protein: CASSEAASNQPQHF.